These T cell receptor beta chains were read from a single sample in a study of T cells in Graves' hyperthyroidism and ophthalmopathy. From the multiplex PCR reads, TCRdb called clonotypes with MiXCR, one entry per CDR3 protein. Of around 250,000 distinct CDR3 sequences listed, roughly 15% are singletons. Sequenced: blood. The receptors were sampled from a middle-aged woman with Graves' hyperthyroidism that later progressed to Graves' ophthalmopathy. CDR3s include the opening cysteine and the closing phenylalanine or tryptophan.

CDR3 length	J gene	V gene	CDR3 protein
17	TRBJ2-2	TRBV12-3/TRBV12-4	CASSRLAGAAGSGELFF
16	TRBJ2-5	TRBV5-4	CASSPVLGGYQETQYF
18	TRBJ2-3	TRBV20-1	CSARDASGRTPHTDTQYF
12	TRBJ1-1	TRBV6-5	CASSYDGWRAFF
14	TRBJ1-1	TRBV3-1	CASSLNQITKEAFF
18	TRBJ2-7	TRBV5-6	CASVFRSLAGGSSYEQYF
15	TRBJ2-3	TRBV10-3	CAISADRGGADTQYF
15	TRBJ2-1	TRBV18	CASSPGLAGGNEQFF
16	TRBJ2-1	TRBV13	CASSPGGVGSYNEQFF
14	TRBJ2-2	TRBV12-3/TRBV12-4	CAIKRALDSGELFF
17	TRBJ2-6	TRBV3-1	CASSGGQGVSGANVLTF
17	TRBJ2-1	TRBV2	CASSRRLTGPGGDEQFF
14	TRBJ2-5	TRBV4-2	CASSQEEGRGVGYF
14	TRBJ2-7	TRBV29-1	CSVALLAGTYEQYF
13	TRBJ1-2	TRBV4-1	CASSPIPGLGYTF
14	TRBJ2-2	TRBV11-2	CASSPAPNTGELFF
15	TRBJ1-2	TRBV2	CASSELAPAVDGYTF
13	TRBJ2-7	TRBV27	CASSLVREGEQYF
12	TRBJ2-1	TRBV19	CASSTLYNEQFF
15	TRBJ2-7	TRBV29-1	CSVFGRSGMSYEQYF
11	TRBJ2-7	TRBV30	CAWSVLREQYF
15	TRBJ2-1	TRBV15	CATSREGLAWNEQFF
13	TRBJ2-1	TRBV18	CASSPDESGEQFF
16	TRBJ2-3	TRBV28	CASSLAGAGRADTQYF
13	TRBJ1-1	TRBV2	CASTFSGNTEAFF
15	TRBJ2-1	TRBV9	CASSVAGLALGEQFF
14	TRBJ2-7	TRBV12-3/TRBV12-4	CASSLAGTSYEQYF
14	TRBJ1-4	TRBV2	CASSDGGGDEKLFF
18	TRBJ2-5	TRBV7-9	CASSLRGGTSGVPETQYF
13	TRBJ2-7	TRBV20-1	CSASTGISYEQYF
14	TRBJ2-7	TRBV7-3	CASSYGQGPYEQYF
16	TRBJ2-2	TRBV27	CASSLFFQSGTGELFF
15	TRBJ2-1	TRBV9	CASSPGTGAVGEQFF
13	TRBJ1-1	TRBV5-4	CASRPNRNTEAFF
14	TRBJ1-6	TRBV4-1	CASSQGRYNSPLHF
17	TRBJ2-3	TRBV2	CASSGISGRGGTDTQYF
15	TRBJ2-7	TRBV11-2	CASSFPTSGSSEQYF